Each of the 23 T cell receptor beta chains below was sequenced from the same sample in a study of OX40 agonist ivuxolimab in advanced cancers. The assay was immunoSEQ multiplex PCR, and TCRdb's table has in-frame clones only and misses some. The sample lists about 80,000 clones; 85% to 95% were seen once. Sequencing used CD4+ or CD8+ T cells sorted from blood, obtained in a trial of the OX40 agonist ivuxolimab. Receptors were obtained from an adult with an advanced solid tumor such as melanoma, head and neck, liver or kidney cancer.

This sequence joins TRBV19 and TRBJ1-5; D not certain. The CDR3 covers 14 residues. Germline V lookup: CDR1 LNHDA, CDR2 SQIVND (reference sequence). Trimming took off 5 bases at V and 4 bases at J, with 12 bases between the two ends. The CDR3, as DNA: TGTGCCAGTAGTCCGGGTCAATGGAATCAGCCCCAGCATTTT. Its protein is CASSPGQWNQPQHF.

The CDR3 nucleotides are TGTGCCAGCAGTTTACCACCCCCGGGACCAGCGTTCTTC. Translation gives CASSLPPPGPAFF. The chain joins TRBV6-5 to TRBJ2-1; either TRBD1 or TRBD2 may supply D (5 bases each). The germline CDR1 and CDR2 sequences are MNHEY and SVGAGI. V lost 4 bases and J lost 15, with 19 bases in between. The CDR3 is 13 residues long.

The rearrangement uses TRBV5-1 and TRBJ2-2, with D uncertain. The CDR3 sequence is 15 residues long. Germline CDR1 is SGHRS and CDR2 is YFSETQ. V gave up 2 bases and J gave up 3 bases, with 11 bases separating them. The CDR3 DNA follows: TGCGCCAGCAGCTTCCGGACCCGGGACACCGGGGAGCTGTTTTTT. Translating gives CASSFRTRDTGELFF.

This clone was counted once. J is TRBJ2-3 and V is TRBV4-3; no definite D call. This CDR3 has 15 residues. The V end was cut by 4 bases, the J end by 2 bases, with 13 bases between. Germline V gene sequence: CDR1 LGHNA, CDR2 YSLEER. CDR3 nucleotide sequence: TGCGCCAGCAGCCGCCTGGGCAGGACCACAGATACGCAGTATTTT. Translated: CASSRLGRTTDTQYF.

The V gene is TRBV7-2, the J gene TRBJ2-5, with 7 bases lining up with TRBD1. Germline trimming cut 5 bases from V and 3 bases from J; bases unmatched to any gene: 9. This CDR3 has 15 residues. From germline, CDR1 is SGHTA and CDR2 FQGNSA. The CDR3 DNA is TGTGCCAGCAGCATACAGGGGACCGGGGAAGAGACCCAGTACTTC. Residues: CASSIQGTGEETQYF.

The J gene is TRBJ1-1, the V gene TRBV19; D perhaps matches TRBD1 (6 bases). CDR1 and CDR2 from the germline V gene are LNHDA and SQIVND (reference sequence). Trimming took off 6 bases at V and 4 bases at J, with 12 bases between the two ends. There are 13 residues in the CDR3. The DNA of the CDR3 is TGTGCCAGTAGCCCCGACAGGAGCACTGAAGCTTTCTTT. This gives the protein CASSPDRSTEAFF.

The chain combines TRBV6-6 with TRBJ2-6, with TRBD2 identical over 14 bases. This CDR3 is 16 amino acids long. The germline gives CDR1 MNHNY, CDR2 SVGAGI (reference sequence). V shed 5 bases and J 13 bases; nucleotides not matched to a gene: 10. The chain's CDR3 is CASSTVPGLAGEVLTF. Here the CDR3 DNA reads TGTGCCAGCAGTACCGTTCCGGGACTAGCGGGAGAGGTCCTGACTTTC.

The chain links TRBV7-9 to TRBJ2-1, with 9 bases identical to TRBD2. This CDR3 contains 14 residues. CDR1 is SEHNR and CDR2 is FQNEAQ in the germline V gene (reference sequence). V trimming: 3 bases; J trimming: 7 bases; junction bases outside the gene matches: 4. As DNA, the CDR3 is TGTGCCAGCAGCTTTAGCGGGAGTAGTAATGAGCAGTTCTTC. Protein: CASSFSGSSNEQFF.

This clone appeared once. CDR3 in DNA: TGTGCCAGCAGCTTAGTAGCGGGAGTTCCCTACGAGCAGTACTTC. Protein sequence: CASSLVAGVPYEQYF. V gene TRBV7-3 combines with J gene TRBJ2-7, with TRBD2 matching over 9 bases. CDR3 size: 15 residues. Losses at the gene ends were 2 bases for V and 2 bases for J; bases not matched to a gene: 4. From germline, CDR1 is SGHTA and CDR2 FQGTGA.

The genes are TRBV19 and TRBJ1-5; no definite D call. Germline loops: CDR1 LNHDA, CDR2 SQIVND (reference sequence). Trimming stripped 1 base from V and 1 base from J, with 5 bases between. CDR3 length: 14 residues. CDR3 sequence reads: CASSIAVSNQPQHF. CDR3 nucleotide sequence: TGTGCCAGTAGTATAGCAGTGAGCAATCAGCCCCAGCATTTT.

This sequence joins TRBV6-1 and TRBJ1-1; no clear D gene. The CDR3 runs to 13 residues. Germline V gives CDR1 MNHNS, CDR2 SASEGT. With 5 bases removed from V and 1 base from J, the gap between germline ends came to 8 bases. DNA of the CDR3: TGTGCCAGCAGTACCAATTCGAACACTGAAGCTTTCTTT. It codes for CASSTNSNTEAFF.

This chain joins TRBV27 and TRBJ2-7; tentatively, D is TRBD2 (5 bases). Trimming removed 2 bases at V and 5 bases at J, with 10 bases between. The CDR3 contains 13 residues. CDR1 and CDR2 (germline): MNHEY, SMNVEV (reference sequence). The CDR3 nucleotides are TGTGCCAGCAGTTTACGGGCAGCGGACGAGCAGTACTTC. This sequence encodes CASSLRAADEQYF.

The rearrangement uses TRBV2 and TRBJ2-3; maybe TRBD1 (5 bases). Trimming shortened V by 7 bases and J by 5 bases, and 10 bases separated the two germline ends. CDR1 is SNHLY and CDR2 is FYNNEI in the germline V gene. This CDR3 has 12 residues. The CDR3 DNA sequence: TGTGCCAGCAATCTGCAGGGAGATACGCAGTATTTT. This sequence encodes CASNLQGDTQYF.

Details on this clone: Other nucleotide sequences from this sample produce the same CDR3. This chain connects TRBV6-5 to TRBJ1-1; a possible D gene is TRBD1 (6 bases). CDR1 MNHEY and CDR2 SVGAGI come from the germline V gene. V was trimmed by 5 bases and J by 5 bases, leaving 15 bases between them. The CDR3 consists of 14 residues. The CDR3 sequence is CASSQGGRGTEAFF. CDR3 DNA sequence: TGTGCCAGCAGTCAAGGGGGTAGAGGAACTGAAGCTTTCTTT.

The chain joins TRBV6-6 to TRBJ2-5; TRBD1 matches 7 bases. Germline V CDR1 and CDR2: MNHNY, SVGAGI (reference sequence). The CDR3 is made up of 12 amino acids. V was clipped by 4 bases and J by 10 bases; unmatched bases: 6. CDR3 amino acids: CASSSATGNQYF. In DNA form, the CDR3 reads TGTGCCAGCAGTTCAGCGACAGGGAACCAGTACTTC.

The chain links TRBV7-9 to TRBJ2-7; no firm D call. V was shortened by 3 bases and J by 3 bases, with 6 bases between the two germline ends. The CDR3 spans 12 residues. Per germline, CDR1 SEHNR and CDR2 FQNEAQ (reference sequence). The CDR3 reads CASSFSGYEQYF. In DNA form, the CDR3 reads TGTGCCAGCAGCTTTTCCGGCTACGAGCAGTACTTC.

In this sample, this clone turned up a few times. The chain joins TRBV30 to TRBJ1-1, with 7 bases fitting TRBD1. The germline V gene encodes CDR1 GTSNPN and CDR2 SVGIG (reference sequence). The CDR3 sequence is 15 residues long. V trimming: 2 bases; J trimming: 7 bases; junction bases outside the gene matches: 13. The CDR3 sequence: CAWSRQGVLMGEAFF. The CDR3 DNA follows: TGTGCCTGGAGTCGACAGGGAGTATTGATGGGTGAAGCTTTCTTT.

The chain carries TRBV14 and TRBJ2-4; D might be TRBD1 (5 bases). CDR3 length: 16 residues. The germline gives CDR1 SGHDN, CDR2 FVKESK. V was trimmed by 0 bases and J by 0 bases, leaving 9 bases between them. The CDR3 region is CASSQDPGLAKNIQYF. DNA for the CDR3: TGTGCCAGCAGCCAAGATCCAGGGCTAGCCAAAAACATTCAGTACTTC.

This clone was seen a single time. This chain links TRBV5-6 with TRBJ2-5, with D perhaps matching TRBD1 (6 bases). The germline V gene encodes CDR1 SGHDT and CDR2 YYEEEE. The CDR3 is 15 residues long. Trimming cost V 3 bases and J 2 bases, with 14 bases left between them. The CDR3 sequence is CASSYRKGDQETQYF. The CDR3 region has the DNA TGTGCCAGCAGCTACAGGAAGGGGGATCAAGAGACCCAGTACTTC.

The J gene is TRBJ1-4, the V gene TRBV6-1; D is ambiguous. V was shortened by 7 bases and J by 10 bases, with 22 bases between the two germline ends. This CDR3 is 15 amino acids long. Germline assignment: CDR1 MNHNS and CDR2 SASEGT. CDR3 DNA: TGTGCCAGCATCCCCCGGACGGATTTTTTCGGAAAACTGTTTTTT. The encoded protein is CASIPRTDFFGKLFF.

Turning to this clone: In the same sample, other DNA sequences code for this CDR3. The rearrangement uses TRBV30 and TRBJ2-1; weak D call: TRBD1 (5 bases). With 5 bases removed from V and 0 bases from J, the gap between germline ends came to 8 bases. The CDR3 is 13 amino acids. The germline CDR1 and CDR2 sequences are GTSNPN and SVGIG (reference sequence). The CDR3 DNA follows: TGTGCCTGGGACAGAAGCTCCTACAATGAGCAGTTCTTC. This translates into CAWDRSSYNEQFF.

Regarding this clone: Within the sample, other DNA sequences also encode this same CDR3. This chain joins TRBV27 and TRBJ1-4, with TRBD1 matching over 7 bases. The CDR3 loop spans 14 amino acids. Germline V gene lookup returns CDR1 MNHEY and CDR2 SMNVEV (reference sequence). V lost 7 bases and J lost 4; bases outside the gene matches: 6. Here the CDR3 DNA reads TGTGCCAGCACGACAGGGTCCTTTAATGAAAAACTGTTTTTT. This sequence encodes CASTTGSFNEKLFF.

This rearrangement joins TRBV5-1 to TRBJ2-7; D gene unclear. The V end was cut by 4 bases, the J end by 2 bases, with 10 bases between. Germline CDR1 SGHRS, CDR2 YFSETQ. The CDR3 extends over 13 amino acids. In DNA form, the CDR3 reads TGCGCCAGCAGCCTGACGAGTACCTACGAGCAGTACTTC. Translating it yields CASSLTSTYEQYF.